The 31 T cell receptor beta chains below all came from one sample that was sequenced in a study of blood T cell repertoires in COVID-19. Generated by immunoSEQ multiplex PCR, the TCRdb table keeps only in-frame clones and is missing some. Counted here are around 67,000 clones, 80% to 90% occurring once; the ten biggest clones make up approximately 5.4%. Sequencing input: peripheral blood. The receptors here all came from a man aged 50 or older with active COVID-19.

This chain joins TRBV5-8 and TRBJ2-5; 8 bases line up with TRBD1. Unmatched junction bases numbered 5, after V lost 3 bases and J lost 1 base. CDR1 is SGHTS, CDR2 YDEGEE, per germline. The length of the CDR3 is 15 residues. CDR3 nucleotides: TGTGCCAGCAGCTCCCAGGGGGCCCCCCAAGAGACCCAGTACTTC. Encoded protein: CASSSQGAPQETQYF. Full variable domain (remainder filled in from reference TRBV5-8 and TRBJ2-5): EAGVTQSPTHLIKTRGQQATLRCSPISGHTSVYWYQQALGLGLQFLLWYDEGEERNRGNFPPRFSGRQFPNYSSELNVNALELEDSALYLCASSSQGAPQETQYFGPGTRLLVL.

The V call is TRBV7-2, the J call TRBJ1-6; a possible D gene is TRBD1 (6 bases). V gave up 5 bases and J gave up 10 bases, with 18 bases separating them. Looked up from germline, CDR1 is SGHTA and CDR2 is FQGNSA. The CDR3 length is 15 residues. CDR3 sequence: CASSLTGIGGSPLHF. The DNA for the CDR3 is TGTGCCAGCAGCCTCACAGGGATCGGCGGCTCACCCCTCCACTTT.

J is TRBJ1-6 and V is TRBV6-1; no reliable D call. This CDR3 spans 15 amino acids. V dropped 2 bases and J dropped 7 bases, with 12 bases sitting between them. The germline gives CDR1 MNHNS, CDR2 SASEGT. The CDR3 DNA reads TGTGCCAGCAGTGAAATGGAGGGAAGGAATTCACCCCTCCACTTT. Its protein product is CASSEMEGRNSPLHF.

The chain is built from TRBV5-1 and TRBJ1-1; 8 bases map to TRBD1. V lost 4 bases and J lost 4; bases outside the gene matches: 6. The CDR3 is made up of 14 amino acids. Germline assignment: CDR1 SGHRS and CDR2 YFSETQ. The CDR3 coding sequence is TGCGCCAGCAGCCCCGACAGGGGTTCCACTGAAGCTTTCTTT. This codes for CASSPDRGSTEAFF.

V and J are TRBV27 and TRBJ2-5; TRBD1 matches at 8 bases. This CDR3 comprises 13 residues. CDR1 MNHEY and CDR2 SMNVEV come from the germline V gene (reference sequence). V was clipped by 11 bases and J by 4 bases; unmatched bases: 9. CDR3 coding DNA: TGTGCCGCCGGACAGGGTCGTTCAGAGACCCAGTACTTC. Its translation: CAAGQGRSETQYF.

This chain joins TRBV6-6 and TRBJ2-2, with a weak D call TRBD1 (5 bases). The CDR3 extends over 16 amino acids. Germline lookup yields CDR1 MNHNY and CDR2 SVGAGI (reference sequence). The V end lost 2 bases, the J end lost 0 bases, and 10 bases lay between the germline ends. CDR3 bases: TGTGCCAGCAGTTACGGCAGGGTAACGAACACCGGGGAGCTGTTTTTT. It codes for CASSYGRVTNTGELFF.

V and J are TRBV6-5 and TRBJ2-1; 8 nucleotides align to TRBD2. V lost 6 bases, J lost 5 bases, and 9 bases stayed unmatched. Germline CDR1 MNHEY, CDR2 SVGAGI. The CDR3 consists of 15 residues. CDR3 sequence (DNA): TGTGCCAGCAGAGTTCTAGCGGGTAATAACAATGAGCAGTTCTTC. Amino acid sequence: CASRVLAGNNNEQFF.

This rearrangement joins TRBV27 to TRBJ2-3; 10 bases match TRBD2. V was pared by 5 bases and J by 3 bases, with 11 bases of the junction left unmatched. This CDR3 has 17 residues. Looked up from germline, CDR1 is MNHEY and CDR2 is SMNVEV (reference sequence). CDR3 in DNA: TGTGCCAGCAGTCCGGTCGCACTAGCGGGAAGGACAGATACGCAGTATTTT. Protein sequence: CASSPVALAGRTDTQYF.

A single count supports this clone. The chain recombines TRBV7-2 with TRBJ1-1; possible D gene TRBD1, 6 bases. CDR3 length: 16 amino acids. The germline V and J ends were trimmed by 1 base and 5 bases, with 17 bases remaining between them. From germline, CDR1 is SGHTA and CDR2 FQGNSA. Here the CDR3 DNA reads TGTGCCAGCAGCTTAGGAGGAGTCAGGGGTAGGACTGAAGCTTTCTTT. Translating gives CASSLGGVRGRTEAFF.

J is TRBJ1-1 and V is TRBV3-1 (or the pseudogene TRBV3-2); D call uncertain. Germline V gene data show CDR1 as LGHDT and CDR2 as YNNKEL (reference sequence). This CDR3 has 15 residues. Trimming left V 4 bases short and J 5 bases short, with 17 bases between. Here the CDR3 DNA reads TGTGCCAGCAGCCCCTCTAGCCCGGAGAGTACTGAAGCTTTCTTT. This encodes CASSPSSPESTEAFF.

The V gene is TRBV24-1, the J gene TRBJ2-3, with unresolved D. V dropped 4 bases and J dropped 2 bases, with 15 bases sitting between them. Germline CDR1 KGHDR, CDR2 SFDVKD. This CDR3 comprises 16 residues. In nucleotides, the CDR3 is TGTGCCACCAGTGACCCGGCGGTGCAGAACACAGATACGCAGTATTTT. Translation: CATSDPAVQNTDTQYF.

The chain joins TRBV19 to TRBJ2-1, with D possibly matching TRBD1 (5 bases). Germline V gene sequence: CDR1 LNHDA, CDR2 SQIVND (reference sequence). Between the trimmed V and J ends, which lost 4 bases and 6 bases, there was a span of 13 bases. The CDR3 extends over 14 amino acids. CDR3 sequence reads: CASSKTLDSNEQFF. The CDR3 nucleotides are TGTGCCAGTAGTAAGACACTCGACAGCAATGAGCAGTTCTTC.

This chain joins TRBV19 and TRBJ1-3, with D unclear. This CDR3 is built from 14 residues. Germline V lookup: CDR1 LNHDA, CDR2 SQIVND (reference sequence). Trimming removed 3 bases from V and 0 bases from J, with 6 bases in between. CDR3 sequence reads: CASSIKRSGNTIYF. CDR3 coding DNA: TGTGCCAGTAGTATCAAGCGCTCTGGAAACACCATATATTTT.

The chain couples TRBV29-1 to TRBJ2-2; 9 nucleotides agree with TRBD1. Germline CDR1 reads SQVTM; CDR2 reads ANQGSEA. This CDR3 has 16 amino acids. Trimming cost V 4 bases and J 0 bases; bases outside gene matches: 6. The CDR3 protein is CSVADRGGTNTGELFF. For the CDR3, the DNA is TGCAGCGTTGCGGACAGGGGCGGAACGAACACCGGGGAGCTGTTTTTT.

J is TRBJ2-2 and V is TRBV3-1 (or the pseudogene TRBV3-2), with D possibly being TRBD2 (7 bases). The CDR3 runs to 17 residues. Trimming removed 4 bases at V and 6 bases at J, with 21 bases between. Looked up from germline, CDR1 is LGHDT and CDR2 is YNNKEL (reference sequence). CDR3 loop: CASSPGGGRGWAGELFF. The CDR3 bases are TGTGCCAGCAGCCCCGGGGGCGGGAGAGGTTGGGCCGGGGAGCTGTTTTTT.

The chain links TRBV2 to TRBJ2-1, with 7 positions matching TRBD2. Per the germline V gene, CDR1 is SNHLY and CDR2 is FYNNEI. The V gene end was trimmed by 7 bases and the J gene end by 0 bases; junction bases not matched to a gene: 6. The length of the CDR3 is 15 residues. The chain's CDR3 is CASKEGGSSYNEQFF. The DNA of the CDR3 is TGTGCCAGCAAAGAGGGAGGGAGCTCCTACAATGAGCAGTTCTTC. Combining the CDR3 with reference TRBV2 and TRBJ2-1 gives the whole variable domain EPEVTQTPSHQVTQMGQEVILRCVPISNHLYFYWYRQILGQKVEFLVSFYNNEISEKSEIFDDQFSVERPDGSNFTLKIRSTKLEDSAMYFCASKEGGSSYNEQFFGPGTRLTVL.

The chain joins TRBV4-1 to TRBJ1-2; TRBD1 matches 10 bases. V was clipped by 7 bases and J by 5 bases; unmatched bases: 10. The CDR3 runs 15 residues. Germline CDR1 is MGHRA and CDR2 is YSYEKL. The chain's CDR3 is CASTTSPGQGYGYTF. CDR3 in DNA: TGCGCCAGCACCACAAGCCCGGGACAGGGGTATGGCTACACCTTC.

Concerning this clone: The sample carries other DNA sequences with the same CDR3. The gene calls are TRBV27 and TRBJ1-1, with D unclear. Trimming took 1 base from V and 4 from J, leaving 7 bases between them. CDR1 is MNHEY, CDR2 SMNVEV, per germline (reference sequence). There are 13 residues in the CDR3. The CDR3 protein is CASSLYRGTEAFF. The CDR3 bases are TGTGCCAGCAGTTTATACCGCGGCACTGAAGCTTTCTTT.

V is TRBV5-1 and J is TRBJ2-1; TRBD1 aligns across 8 bases. CDR3 size: 14 residues. J was trimmed by 7 bases and V by 4 bases; bases with no gene match: 7. The germline gives CDR1 SGHRS, CDR2 YFSETQ. The CDR3 here is CASSLGQGGNEQFF. For the CDR3, the DNA is TGCGCCAGCAGCCTCGGACAGGGTGGGAATGAGCAGTTCTTC.

V and J are TRBV5-1 and TRBJ2-1; D not resolved. The CDR3 has 12 amino acids. V was clipped by 4 bases and J by 5 bases, with 7 bases between them. Germline CDR1 SGHRS, CDR2 YFSETQ. CDR3 DNA sequence: TGCGCCAGCAGCCATCCAGACAATGAGCAGTTCTTC. Translating it yields CASSHPDNEQFF.

The rearrangement links TRBV18 to TRBJ1-4; no clear D. The ends were cut back, 3 bases at V and 6 bases at J, with 5 bases in the middle. Germline CDR1 is KGHSH and CDR2 is LQKENI. This CDR3 contains 12 residues. CDR3 sequence reads: CASSPSDEKLFF. For the CDR3, the DNA is TGTGCCAGCTCACCTTCTGATGAAAAACTGTTTTTT.

V usage is TRBV7-9 and J usage is TRBJ2-1, with TRBD2 as a possible D gene (6 bases). CDR1 and CDR2 from the germline V gene are SEHNR and FQNEAQ (reference sequence). CDR3 length equals 15 residues. Trimming removed 1 base at V and 6 bases at J, with 13 bases between. The CDR3 nucleotides read TGTGCCAGCAGCTTAGACCTAGCGTCGACCAATGAGCAGTTCTTC. This codes for CASSLDLASTNEQFF.

This chain links TRBV2 with TRBJ2-1, with TRBD1 matching over 11 bases. The CDR3 covers 16 residues. The J segment lost 2 bases and the V segment lost 1 base, leaving 1 base of the junction unmatched. Germline CDR1 is SNHLY and CDR2 is FYNNEI. The CDR3 sequence: CASSEGTGGAYNEQFF. As DNA, the CDR3 is TGTGCCAGCAGTGAAGGGACAGGGGGCGCCTACAATGAGCAGTTCTTC.

The chain recombines TRBV28 with TRBJ1-5; D not certain. Trimming removed 5 bases from V and 8 bases from J, with 16 bases in between. There are 14 residues in the CDR3. Germline CDR1 is MDHEN and CDR2 is SYDVKM. The CDR3 sequence: CASSDTHREEPQHF. CDR3 DNA sequence: TGTGCCAGCAGTGATACCCATAGAGAGGAGCCCCAGCATTTT.

The rearrangement joins TRBV7-8 to TRBJ1-1, with D hard to call. This CDR3 contains 16 residues. CDR1 is SGHVS and CDR2 is FQNEAQ in the germline V gene. Trimming shortened V by 1 base and J by 11 bases, and 23 bases separated the two germline ends. DNA of the CDR3: TGTGCCAGCAGCTTAGTTAGATTTTTGGGGAAAGGAGGCGCTTTCTTT. Amino acid sequence: CASSLVRFLGKGGAFF.

Only one count was recorded for this clone. The chain is built from TRBV19 and TRBJ2-3, with D perhaps matching TRBD2 (7 bases). Between the trimmed V and J ends, which lost 0 bases and 6 bases, there was a span of 10 bases. CDR3 length equals 14 residues. Germline V gives CDR1 LNHDA, CDR2 SQIVND (reference sequence). The CDR3 DNA reads TGTGCCAGTAGTATAGAGGGGGGGCTGGATACGCAGTATTTT. Translation: CASSIEGGLDTQYF.

The V gene is TRBV2, the J gene TRBJ2-1, with 15 bases identical to TRBD2. V was clipped by 7 bases and J by 3 bases; unmatched bases: 7. The germline V gene has CDR1 SNHLY and CDR2 FYNNEI. This CDR3 region has 17 residues. The CDR3 protein is CASKPGLAGGLYNEQFF. CDR3 sequence (DNA): TGTGCCAGCAAACCCGGACTAGCGGGAGGGCTCTACAATGAGCAGTTCTTC.

This chain links TRBV28 with TRBJ2-7; possible D gene TRBD1, 6 bases. CDR1 MDHEN and CDR2 SYDVKM come from the germline V gene. The CDR3 contains 15 residues. V gave up 8 bases and J gave up 2 bases, with 19 bases separating them. As DNA, the CDR3 is TGTGCCAGCTACTCCAGGGGTCAGGAGGCCTACGAGCAGTACTTC. Its translation: CASYSRGQEAYEQYF. Complete variable domain (other parts from reference TRBV28 and TRBJ2-7): DVKVTQSSRYLVKRTGEKVFLECVQDMDHENMFWYRQDPGLGLRLIYFSYDVKMKEKGDIPEGYSVSREKKERFSLILESASTNQTSMYLCASYSRGQEAYEQYFGPGTRLTVT.

The chain links TRBV5-6 to TRBJ2-3, with TRBD2 identical over 7 bases. This CDR3 region has 13 residues. Per germline, CDR1 SGHDT and CDR2 YYEEEE. V lost 1 base to trimming and J lost 6 bases; unmatched junction nucleotides: 2. The CDR3 nucleotides are TGTGCCAGCAGCTTGTTAGCGGGTGATACGCAGTATTTT. It is translated as CASSLLAGDTQYF.

The chain recombines TRBV6-5 with TRBJ2-1; 9 bases are a match to TRBD1. The V segment lost 4 bases and the J segment 1 base; nucleotides outside the gene matches: 2. The CDR3 is 15 amino acids. CDR1 and CDR2 from the germline V gene are MNHEY and SVGAGI. CDR3 residues: CASSLDRGSYNEQFF. CDR3 coding DNA: TGTGCCAGCAGTTTGGACAGGGGTTCCTACAATGAGCAGTTCTTC.

V is TRBV11-1 and J is TRBJ1-4; TRBD1 agrees at 7 bases. This CDR3 contains 16 residues. The V and J ends lost 5 bases and 6 bases, in that order; junction bases with no gene match: 12. Looked up from germline, CDR1 is SGHAT and CDR2 is FQDESV (reference sequence). CDR3 amino acids: CASSPLSGTADEKLFF. The CDR3 DNA reads as TGTGCCAGCAGCCCCCTCTCGGGGACAGCGGATGAAAAACTGTTTTTT.